The 5 T cell receptor beta chains presented below share a single source sample, sequenced in a study of regulatory T cells in long-lasting Graves disease. Time point here: persistent/refractory GD, antithyroid drugs over 5 years with positive TRAb. From RNA extracted from PBMCs, the TCR library was made. Arm-PCR of CDR3 regions and iRepertoire HTBI primers were the basis on which TCR beta libraries were built. TCRdb itself ran the multiplex PCR reads through MiXCR, one entry per CDR3 protein. The sample shows around 510,000 distinct CDR3 sequences, about a fifth of them seen only once. The sample in question was peripheral blood mononuclear cells (PBMCs), obtained when the disease was refractory, from a patient treated with antithyroid drugs. The source is a female donor with Graves disease.

This clonotype was counted many times. The rearrangement links TRBV9 to TRBJ2-5; 8 bases map to TRBD2. The CDR3 runs to 16 residues. Per the germline V gene, CDR1 is SGDLS and CDR2 is YYNGEE. Trimming cost V 0 bases and J 3 bases; bases outside gene matches: 7. The CDR3 nucleotides are TGTGCCAGCAGCGTAGGGGGTAGCGGGATTAAAGAGACCCAGTACTTC. As protein: CASSVGGSGIKETQYF.

This clonotype was found many times. The chain carries TRBV28 and TRBJ2-7, with a possible D match to TRBD2 (6 bases). Germline values: CDR1 MDHEN, CDR2 SYDVKM. The CDR3 extends over 15 amino acids. Trimming cost V 5 bases and J 3 bases, with 17 bases left between them. The CDR3 sequence is CASSRRDGFLYEQYF. The CDR3, as DNA: TGTGCCAGCAGTCGGAGGGACGGCTTCCTCTACGAGCAGTACTTC.

This sequence joins TRBV6-2 or TRBV6-3 and TRBJ1-1, with TRBD1 matching 9 bases. Germline values: CDR1 MNHEY, CDR2 SVGEGT. This CDR3 has 15 amino acids. With 4 bases clipped from V and 5 bases from J, the junction kept 8 bases outside the gene matches. CDR3 bases: TGTGCCAGCAGTTTGGACAGGGGAGCCACAACTGAAGCTTTCTTT. Encoded protein: CASSLDRGATTEAFF.

There are a few counts of this clonotype. The rearrangement uses TRBV12-3 or TRBV12-4 and TRBJ1-3; D remains unclear. This CDR3 contains 12 residues. The V end was cut by 5 bases, the J end by 4 bases, with 6 bases between. This CDR3 is CASSPTGNTIYF. DNA for the CDR3: TGTGCCAGCAGTCCCACCGGAAACACCATATATTTT.

The chain has TRBV5-1 and TRBJ2-5, with TRBD2 matching 11 bases. The CDR3 is 15 amino acids. Germline lookup yields CDR1 SGHRS and CDR2 YFSETQ. The J segment lost 5 bases and the V segment lost 3 bases, leaving 6 bases of the junction unmatched. Here the CDR3 reads CASSYLTSGTETQYF. CDR3 coding DNA: TGCGCCAGCAGCTACCTGACTAGCGGGACGGAGACCCAGTACTTC.